Described below is a single TCR beta chain sequence and its context. This sample is drawn from a study of blood T cell repertoires in COVID-19. Background on the study: Italy, Spain and the United States were the sources of the convalescent and acute COVID-19 samples. PBMCs, B-cell-depleted T cells, or T cells provided the cDNA or gDNA that made up the material.

The CDR3 runs to 14 residues. CDR1 ENHRY and CDR2 SYGVKD come from the germline V gene. The trim removed 2 bases at V and 0 bases at J, leaving 0 bases unmatched. In the study's own analysis: Amplifying reference gene primers gave estimates of nucleated cell counts. Only in-frame clones appear in the TCRdb table, and some are missing; sequencing was by immunoSEQ multiplex PCR. Clonal size and the V and J genes are those of that table, whereas D and trimming came from the DNA. The data show 120,000 or so clones, approximately 90% seen once. The material sequenced was peripheral blood. The chain links TRBV10-3 to TRBJ2-7; 8 nucleotides agree with TRBD2. This TCR derives from a human donor in a cohort sampled during active COVID-19. This CDR3 is CAISETSGSYEQYF. CDR3 DNA: TGTGCCATCAGTGAGACTAGCGGCTCCTACGAGCAGTACTTC.